These 19 T cell receptor beta chains share one sample of origin, sequenced in a study of OX40 agonist ivuxolimab in advanced cancers. TCRdb's table, derived via immunoSEQ multiplex PCR, lists solely in-frame clones and lacks some. The sample holds 42,000 or so clones, around 89% seen once. The sample in question was CD4+ or CD8+ T cells sorted from blood, obtained in a trial of the OX40 agonist ivuxolimab. These receptors all stem from an adult with an advanced solid tumor such as melanoma, head and neck, liver or kidney cancer.

This clone was detected only a few times. The same CDR3 is also encoded by other DNA sequences in this sample. The chain recombines TRBV2 with TRBJ1-5, with D possibly TRBD1 on 5 matching bases. The CDR3 runs 16 residues. Germline V gives CDR1 SNHLY, CDR2 FYNNEI. V lost 6 bases to trimming and J lost 4 bases, with 19 bases between them. The CDR3 loop is CASRDGTRGGNQPQHF. Written as DNA, the CDR3 is TGTGCCAGCAGGGACGGGACCCGGGGTGGAAATCAGCCCCAGCATTTT.

V gene TRBV7-9 combines with J gene TRBJ2-2; maybe TRBD1 (6 bases). Germline assignment: CDR1 SEHNR and CDR2 FQNEAQ (reference sequence). V lost 5 bases, J lost 2 bases, and 12 bases lay in between. The CDR3 consists of 15 residues. This chain's CDR3 is CASSRGQLNTGELFF. In nucleotides, the CDR3 is TGTGCCAGCAGCCGAGGACAGTTAAACACCGGGGAGCTGTTTTTT.

This chain uses TRBV11-3 with TRBJ1-5; D ambiguous. Germline values: CDR1 SGHNT, CDR2 YENEEA. V lost 2 bases to trimming and J lost 5 bases, with 7 bases between them. This CDR3 is 13 amino acids long. CDR3 sequence: CASSLFGDQPQHF. The CDR3 DNA follows: TGTGCCAGCAGCTTATTCGGGGATCAGCCCCAGCATTTT.

V gene TRBV5-6 combines with J gene TRBJ1-4; D unclear. The V gene lost 4 bases and the J gene lost 6 bases, with 13 bases spanning the gap. This CDR3 is 14 amino acids long. CDR1 is SGHDT and CDR2 is YYEEEE in the germline V gene. The chain's CDR3 is CASSQGPEYEKLFF. The CDR3 DNA is TGTGCCAGCAGCCAAGGACCTGAGTATGAAAAACTGTTTTTT.

This rearrangement joins TRBV6-6 to TRBJ1-2; unclear D gene. The CDR3 runs to 13 residues. V was pared by 5 bases and J by 5 bases, with 12 bases between. In germline, CDR1 is MNHNY, CDR2 SVGAGI (reference sequence). This chain's CDR3 is CASSPRREYGYTF. The CDR3 nucleotides are TGTGCCAGCAGTCCCCGGAGGGAATATGGCTACACCTTC.

The V and J genes are TRBV4-2 and TRBJ1-2, with D perhaps matching TRBD1 (5 bases). This CDR3 region has 14 residues. V was clipped by 3 bases and J by 4 bases, with 12 bases between them. Germline V gene lookup returns CDR1 LGHNA and CDR2 YNFKEQ. The CDR3 here is CASSQNGGFYGYTF. CDR3 DNA sequence: TGTGCCAGCAGCCAGAATGGGGGGTTCTATGGCTACACCTTC.

This chain connects TRBV6-1 to TRBJ1-2, with D possibly matching TRBD1 (6 bases). Per the germline V gene, CDR1 is MNHNS and CDR2 is SASEGT. Trimming removed 2 bases at V and 7 bases at J, with 14 bases between. The CDR3 sequence is 14 residues long. The CDR3 DNA is TGTGCCAGCAGTGAAAACAGGGCAGCTAGTGGCTACACCTTC. The encoded protein is CASSENRAASGYTF.

The chain combines TRBV7-9 with TRBJ2-7; the D call may be TRBD1 or TRBD2 (5 bases each). V was pared by 1 base and J by 4 bases, with 14 bases between. The CDR3 runs 15 residues. In germline, CDR1 is SEHNR, CDR2 FQNEAQ (reference sequence). CDR3: CASSLGGAAGYEQYF. For the CDR3, the DNA is TGTGCCAGCAGCTTAGGAGGGGCCGCCGGTTACGAGCAGTACTTC.

The chain uses TRBV4-3 and TRBJ2-1; 9 bases map to TRBD1. After removal of 2 bases from V and 7 bases from J, the junction contained 12 bases not matched to a gene. The CDR3 extends over 17 amino acids. Germline CDR1 is LGHNA and CDR2 is YSLEER. CDR3 DNA sequence: TGCGCCAGCAGCCAATTTTCCTCCGGGACAGGGAGGAATGAGCAGTTCTTC. Residues: CASSQFSSGTGRNEQFF.

The chain links TRBV29-1 to TRBJ2-1; D is perhaps TRBD1 (5 bases). V lost 0 bases and J lost 6, with 12 bases in between. Germline CDR1 reads SQVTM; CDR2 reads ANQGSEA. CDR3 size: 14 residues. As DNA, the CDR3 is TGCAGCGTTGAAGATCTCGGCAGGGTCAATGAGCAGTTCTTC. Encoded protein: CSVEDLGRVNEQFF.

The V and J genes are TRBV15 and TRBJ1-5; no clear D gene. Trimming cost V 0 bases and J 4 bases, with 1 base left between them. CDR3 length equals 12 residues. Germline V CDR1 and CDR2: LNHNV, YYDKDF (reference sequence). In DNA form, the CDR3 reads TGTGCCACCAGCAGAGATAATCAGCCCCAGCATTTT. Encoded protein: CATSRDNQPQHF. The full variable domain, in which reference TRBV15 and TRBJ1-5 provide the parts outside the CDR3, is DAMVIQNPRYQVTQFGKPVTLSCSQTLNHNVMYWYQQKSSQAPKLLFHYYDKDFNNEADTPDNFQSRRPNTSFCFLDIRSPGLGDTAMYLCATSRDNQPQHFGDGTRLSIL.

The rearrangement joins TRBV9 to TRBJ2-7; D uncertain. Germline values: CDR1 SGDLS, CDR2 YYNGEE. CDR3 length equals 15 residues. The germline V and J ends were trimmed by 0 bases and 0 bases, with 10 bases remaining between them. The DNA for the CDR3 is TGTGCCAGCAGCGTAGGTGGGCTCAGCTCCTACGAGCAGTACTTC. Amino acid sequence: CASSVGGLSSYEQYF.

The sample holds one count of this clone. The chain recombines TRBV7-9 with TRBJ2-1; TRBD2 aligns across 11 bases. The ends lost 3 bases at V and 7 bases at J; junction bases unmatched: 2. The CDR3 is made up of 14 amino acids. From germline, CDR1 is SEHNR and CDR2 FQNEAQ (reference sequence). In DNA, the CDR3 is TGTGCCAGCAGCTTTCTAGCGGGGGGAAATGAGCAGTTCTTC. Amino acid sequence: CASSFLAGGNEQFF.

This chain uses TRBV4-1 with TRBJ1-3; a weak D match, TRBD1 (5 bases). The CDR3 spans 16 residues. Trimming took 1 base from V and 7 from J, leaving 17 bases between them. CDR1 is MGHRA, CDR2 YSYEKL, per germline. The CDR3 nucleotides read TGCGCCAGCAGCCAAGGCCTGGGGGGGGAGTTGAACACCATATATTTT. Protein: CASSQGLGGELNTIYF.

The chain employs TRBV7-2 and TRBJ2-3, with 7 positions matching TRBD1. J gave up 5 bases and V 7 bases, and 15 bases lay outside the gene matches. The germline V gene has CDR1 SGHTA and CDR2 FQGNSA. This CDR3 is built from 16 residues. The DNA for the CDR3 is TGTGCCAGCAATCGCCCGGGACAGCCCCCAATAGATACGCAGTATTTT. As protein: CASNRPGQPPIDTQYF.

CDR3 DNA sequence: TGTGCCAGTAGACAGACAGCTAATGAAAAACTGTTTTTT. Its protein product is CASRQTANEKLFF. This sequence joins TRBV19 and TRBJ1-4, with a tentative D call TRBD1 (5 bases). From germline, CDR1 is LNHDA and CDR2 SQIVND (reference sequence). Trimming removed 6 bases at V and 3 bases at J, with 8 bases between. This CDR3 spans 13 amino acids.

The V gene is TRBV7-2, the J gene TRBJ2-2; the D is unclear. The germline V gene has CDR1 SGHTA and CDR2 FQGNSA. Trimming removed 5 bases at V and 3 bases at J, with 13 bases between. The CDR3 length is 15 residues. CDR3 protein: CASSQDGRDTGELFF. The CDR3 nucleotides are TGTGCCAGCAGCCAGGACGGAAGGGACACCGGGGAGCTGTTTTTT.

This clone was seen just once. The rearrangement uses TRBV5-1 and TRBJ1-1, with D possibly TRBD1 on 5 matching bases. V lost 1 base and J lost 0, with 10 bases in between. In germline, CDR1 is SGHRS, CDR2 YFSETQ. This CDR3 is 15 amino acids long. In DNA form, the CDR3 reads TGCGCCAGCAGCTTGAGGGGCAACATGAACACTGAAGCTTTCTTT. Translation: CASSLRGNMNTEAFF.

The chain employs TRBV27 and TRBJ2-3; D remains unclear. The germline gives CDR1 MNHEY, CDR2 SMNVEV (reference sequence). V lost 6 bases and J lost 0, with 7 bases in between. The length of the CDR3 is 13 residues. CDR3 region: CASSHLSTDTQYF. The CDR3 coding sequence is TGTGCCAGCAGCCATCTCAGCACAGATACGCAGTATTTT.